One and the same sample provided the 26 T cell receptor beta chains below, sequenced in a study of cytotoxic CD8 clonotypes in ibrutinib-treated CLL. The method was immunoSEQ multiplex PCR; TCRdb's version includes in-frame clones alone and lacks a portion of them. Of more than 300,000 clones in the sample, around four fifths are singletons; the top ten hold 6.5% to 8.5%. Sequencing was performed on PBMCs, taken before ibrutinib treatment. These receptors all come from a human donor with chronic lymphocytic leukemia.

The chain links TRBV10-3 to TRBJ2-3; D unresolved. CDR3 length: 13 amino acids. In germline, CDR1 is ENHRY, CDR2 SYGVKD. The ends were cut back, 0 bases at V and 7 bases at J, with 8 bases in the middle. CDR3 bases: TGTGCCATCAGTGAGTCAGGGATCAATACGCAGTATTTT. Its translation is CAISESGINTQYF.

Remarks on this clone: An end of the junction does not agree with germline; a read error may underlie this. The J gene is TRBJ1-2, the V gene TRBV5-4; D remains ambiguous. Germline CDR1 and CDR2: SGHNT and YYREEE (reference sequence). The CDR3 totals 14 residues. The CDR3 nucleotides read TGCGCCAGCAGCCAAGAGGCGGCCTACTATGGCTACACCTTC. It is translated as CASSQEAAYYGYTF.

This sequence joins TRBV28 and TRBJ1-2, with a possible D match to TRBD1 (5 bases). This CDR3 has 14 amino acids. Per germline, CDR1 MDHEN and CDR2 SYDVKM. V shed 3 bases and J shed 4 bases, with 12 bases lying between them. The CDR3 bases are TGTGCCAGCAGTTTCCCGAACACAGGCTATGGCTACACCTTC. As protein: CASSFPNTGYGYTF.

This clone was recorded a few times. This chain connects TRBV7-6 to TRBJ1-5, with D maybe TRBD1 (5 bases). The germline gives CDR1 SGHVS, CDR2 FNYEAQ. This CDR3 region has 14 residues. Trimming removed 7 bases from V and 1 base from J, with 11 bases in between. The CDR3 bases are TGTGCCAGCAAGGGGCGGGGCAGCAATCAGCCCCAGCATTTT. Its translation is CASKGRGSNQPQHF.

This clone has just one count. The chain couples TRBV19 to TRBJ1-5; D is uncertain. In germline, CDR1 is LNHDA, CDR2 SQIVND (reference sequence). The ends were cut back, 6 bases at V and 3 bases at J, with 9 bases in the middle. CDR3 length: 13 residues. The CDR3 is CASRSVNNQPQHF. The CDR3 region has the DNA TGTGCCAGTAGGTCAGTTAACAATCAGCCCCAGCATTTT. The whole variable domain, remainder taken from reference TRBV19 and TRBJ1-5, is DGGITQSPKYLFRKEGQNVTLSCEQNLNHDAMYWYRQDPGQGLRLIYYSQIVNDFQKGDIAEGYSVSREKKESFPLTVTSAQKNPTAFYLCASRSVNNQPQHFGDGTRLSIL.

The rearrangement links TRBV11-2 to TRBJ1-1; the match to TRBD1 covers 8 bases. The germline V gene has CDR1 SGHAT and CDR2 FQNNGV. Trimming removed 5 bases from V and 14 bases from J; junction bases left unmatched: 10. The CDR3 contains 12 residues. The CDR3 bases are TGTGCCAGCAGCCACTATCAAGGACAGGGCTTCTTT. Translation gives CASSHYQGQGFF.

The genes are TRBV4-2 and TRBJ1-5; D not resolved. Germline V CDR1 and CDR2: LGHNA, YNFKEQ. The CDR3 is 13 amino acids. Between the trimmed V and J ends, which lost 5 bases and 6 bases, there was a span of 11 bases. CDR3 protein: CASSLDGSQPQHF. CDR3 DNA sequence: TGTGCCAGCAGCTTGGACGGGTCTCAGCCCCAGCATTTT.

CDR3 protein: CAWGDRYTEAFF. CDR3 DNA: TGTGCCTGGGGAGACAGGTACACTGAAGCTTTCTTT. The chain employs TRBV30 and TRBJ1-1, with a weak D call TRBD1 (6 bases). CDR3 length: 12 residues. In germline, CDR1 is GTSNPN, CDR2 SVGIG (reference sequence). V lost 5 bases and J 3 bases, leaving 10 bases between the germline ends.

This clone occurred a few times. V gene TRBV9 combines with J gene TRBJ2-1; no clear D. The CDR3 is 15 residues long. Trimming pared 1 base from V and 10 bases from J, leaving 18 bases between. The germline CDR1 and CDR2 sequences are SGDLS and YYNGEE. The DNA for the CDR3 is TGTGCCAGCAGCGTATTGGAACTAAGCCTCGGGGAGCAGTTCTTC. The encoded protein is CASSVLELSLGEQFF. The entire variable domain, with the rest obtained from reference TRBV9 and TRBJ2-1, is as follows: DSGVTQTPKHLITATGQRVTLRCSPRSGDLSVYWYQQSLDQGLQFLIQYYNGEERAKGNILERFSAQQFPDLHSELNLSSLELGDSALYFCASSVLELSLGEQFFGPGTRLTVL.

This clone has only a few counts. The gene calls are TRBV9 and TRBJ1-2; maybe TRBD1 (6 bases). CDR1 is SGDLS, CDR2 YYNGEE, per germline. The CDR3 is made up of 14 amino acids. V was clipped by 2 bases and J by 6 bases, with 14 bases between them. The DNA of the CDR3 is TGTGCCAGCAGCGTTTCGGCAGGGGAGGATGGCTACACCTTC. This codes for CASSVSAGEDGYTF.

This clone was observed once. Here the CDR3 reads CASSYSSGGWETQYF. As DNA, the CDR3 is TGTGCCAGCAGTTACTCGTCGGGGGGCTGGGAGACCCAGTACTTC. The chain recombines TRBV6-6 with TRBJ2-5; tentative D call: TRBD2 (7 bases). Germline values: CDR1 MNHNY, CDR2 SVGAGI (reference sequence). V was clipped by 0 bases and J by 5 bases, with 13 bases between them. The CDR3 is 15 amino acids.

The sample holds a few counts of this clone. The chain uses TRBV19 and TRBJ1-5; D remains unclear. The CDR3 covers 13 residues. Trimming pared 8 bases from V and 0 bases from J, leaving 8 bases between. Germline assignment: CDR1 LNHDA and CDR2 SQIVND (reference sequence). CDR3 nucleotide sequence: TGTGCCAGTGCGACGGATAGCAATCAGCCCCAGCATTTT. It codes for CASATDSNQPQHF.

This chain connects TRBV29-1 to TRBJ1-2; D remains unclear. This CDR3 comprises 14 residues. Germline CDR1 SQVTM, CDR2 ANQGSEA. V lost 4 bases and J 5 bases, leaving 17 bases between the germline ends. CDR3 amino acids: CSVAQSERLYGYTF. The CDR3 DNA follows: TGCAGCGTTGCACAATCGGAACGATTGTATGGCTACACCTTC.

This clone came up once. The chain links TRBV30 to TRBJ2-5; D is ambiguous. Deletions cut 1 base from V and 5 bases from J, with 11 bases between. The germline CDR1 and CDR2 sequences are GTSNPN and SVGIG (reference sequence). The CDR3 is 13 residues long. The CDR3 coding sequence is TGTGCCTGGAGTGGGCAGGTCGGTGAGACCCAGTACTTC. It yields the protein CAWSGQVGETQYF.

The chain has TRBV5-1 and TRBJ2-5, with D perhaps matching TRBD1 (5 bases). Germline assignment: CDR1 SGHRS and CDR2 YFSETQ. The CDR3 has 13 amino acids. Trimming removed 4 bases at V and 5 bases at J, with 12 bases between. CDR3 sequence: CASSKQVAETQYF. The CDR3 nucleotides read TGCGCCAGCAGCAAACAGGTCGCCGAGACCCAGTACTTC.

This rearrangement joins TRBV9 to TRBJ2-2, with unresolved D. Per the germline V gene, CDR1 is SGDLS and CDR2 is YYNGEE. Trimming shortened V by 4 bases and J by 5 bases, and 12 bases separated the two germline ends. The CDR3 spans 14 residues. The chain's CDR3 is CASSPRTNTGELFF. The CDR3 DNA follows: TGTGCCAGCAGCCCCCGGACCAATACCGGGGAGCTGTTTTTT. The whole variable domain, remainder taken from reference TRBV9 and TRBJ2-2, is DSGVTQTPKHLITATGQRVTLRCSPRSGDLSVYWYQQSLDQGLQFLIQYYNGEERAKGNILERFSAQQFPDLHSELNLSSLELGDSALYFCASSPRTNTGELFFGEGSRLTVL.

The chain carries TRBV5-1 and TRBJ2-1, with TRBD2 as a possible D gene (6 bases). This CDR3 comprises 16 residues. V was shortened by 0 bases and J by 4 bases, with 14 bases between the two germline ends. Germline V gene lookup returns CDR1 SGHRS and CDR2 YFSETQ. The CDR3 sequence is CASSLGRGGNYNEQFF. DNA for the CDR3: TGCGCCAGCAGCTTGGGTCGTGGCGGGAATTACAATGAGCAGTTCTTC.

This clone occurred a few times. The V and J genes are TRBV7-2 and TRBJ2-7; D is perhaps TRBD2 (6 bases). V was cut by 4 bases and J by 2 bases, with 15 bases left in between. The CDR3 sequence is 15 residues long. CDR1 SGHTA and CDR2 FQGNSA come from the germline V gene. The chain's CDR3 is CASSYYGGAPYEQYF. In nucleotides, the CDR3 is TGTGCCAGCAGCTACTACGGGGGAGCCCCCTACGAGCAGTACTTC.

The chain links TRBV19 to TRBJ2-3; perhaps D is TRBD1 or TRBD2 (6 bases each). The germline gives CDR1 LNHDA, CDR2 SQIVND (reference sequence). This CDR3 comprises 16 residues. Trimming shortened V by 7 bases and J by 8 bases, and 25 bases separated the two germline ends. The chain's CDR3 is CASTDPGHPGLTTQYF. The CDR3 coding sequence is TGTGCCAGTACCGATCCGGGACATCCGGGACTCACTACGCAGTATTTT.

The CDR3 nucleotides are TGTGCCAGCGGTGGGGTTGAGCAGTTCTTC. It translates to CASGGVEQFF. The chain uses TRBV9 and TRBJ2-1; no clear D. CDR3 length: 10 residues. The V gene lost 7 bases and the J gene lost 9 bases, with 8 bases spanning the gap. CDR1 is SGDLS and CDR2 is YYNGEE in the germline V gene.

The V gene is TRBV7-3, the J gene TRBJ2-7; D possibly corresponds to TRBD1 (5 bases). Germline CDR1 SGHTA, CDR2 FQGTGA. The CDR3 totals 15 residues. Trimming took off 5 bases at V and 0 bases at J, with 14 bases between the two ends. This CDR3 is CASSPRAGFSYEQYF. Written as DNA, the CDR3 is TGTGCCAGCAGCCCCCGAGCAGGGTTCTCCTACGAGCAGTACTTC.

V and J are TRBV7-3 and TRBJ2-1; 11 nucleotides agree with TRBD2. CDR1 SGHTA and CDR2 FQGTGA come from the germline V gene. V shed 4 bases, J shed 5 bases, and the junction held 4 bases outside the gene matches. This CDR3 is built from 15 residues. CDR3 bases: TGTGCCAGCAGCTATAGCGGGAGGGTAGACAATGAGCAGTTCTTC. It yields the protein CASSYSGRVDNEQFF.

The count of this clone is one. The gene calls are TRBV27 and TRBJ2-4, with 7 bases matching TRBD2. V shed 3 bases and J 11 bases; nucleotides not matched to a gene: 7. Germline V gene sequence: CDR1 MNHEY, CDR2 SMNVEV (reference sequence). CDR3 length: 13 amino acids. The CDR3 nucleotides read TGTGCCAGCAGTTTTGTGACTAGCTCAGTTCAGTACTTC. Encoded protein: CASSFVTSSVQYF.

The chain joins TRBV6-5 to TRBJ2-5; D is possibly TRBD2 (5 bases). V shed 5 bases and J shed 5 bases, with 12 bases lying between them. CDR3 length: 13 amino acids. Germline values: CDR1 MNHEY, CDR2 SVGAGI. In nucleotides, the CDR3 is TGTGCCAGCAGTGACTACAGAGAGGAGACCCAGTACTTC. As protein: CASSDYREETQYF.

The chain combines TRBV28 with TRBJ1-2; TRBD1 matches 7 bases. The ends lost 6 bases at V and 8 bases at J; junction bases unmatched: 21. Germline loops: CDR1 MDHEN, CDR2 SYDVKM. The CDR3 loop spans 17 amino acids. CDR3: CASRKKQGPPLLRGYTF. DNA of the CDR3: TGTGCCAGCAGGAAAAAACAGGGGCCACCCCTCTTGCGGGGCTACACCTTC.

This chain joins TRBV27 and TRBJ2-7; no firm D call. V was cut by 5 bases and J by 0 bases, with 8 bases left in between. The CDR3 runs to 13 residues. CDR1 MNHEY and CDR2 SMNVEV come from the germline V gene (reference sequence). CDR3 residues: CASSPGSSYEQYF. In DNA, the CDR3 is TGTGCCAGCAGTCCGGGTAGCTCCTACGAGCAGTACTTC.